The rows below give T cell receptor beta chains drawn from one sample of a study of T cell responses to AZD1222 COVID-19 vaccine. The data were produced by immunoSEQ multiplex PCR, yet TCRdb's version contains in-frame clones alone and is incomplete. The sample yields some 79,000 clones, around three quarters seen once. Sequenced material: peripheral blood, taken 28 days after the second AZD1222 dose. The source is an adult who received the AZD1222 COVID-19 vaccine. Each CDR3 is given with its conserved first and last residue. Each record gives: J gene, clone size, V gene, D gene, CDR3 protein, CDR3 DNA. The D gene is left open where the match is weak. For some rows the clone size is stated as once, few or many, or as a class when expanded; others skip it.

j_gene: TRBJ2-7; abundance: NA; v_gene: TRBV9; d_gene: TRBD2; CDR3aa: CASSGGTSGAHEQYF; CDR3nt: TGTGCCAGCAGCGGGGGGACTAGCGGGGCCCACGAGCAGTACTTC
j_gene: TRBJ1-1; abundance: NA; v_gene: TRBV3-1/TRBV3-2; d_gene: TRBD1; CDR3aa: CASSQEGDREAFF; CDR3nt: TGTGCCAGCAGCCAAGAAGGGGACAGGGAAGCTTTCTTT
j_gene: TRBJ2-1; abundance: NA; v_gene: TRBV2; d_gene: NA; CDR3aa: CASSPTTGPDEQFF; CDR3nt: TGTGCCAGCAGTCCTACTACAGGTCCAGATGAGCAGTTCTTC
j_gene: TRBJ2-1; abundance: NA; v_gene: TRBV7-9; d_gene: NA; CDR3aa: CASSYSLPQSSYNEQFF; CDR3nt: TGTGCCAGCAGTTACAGCCTACCCCAGAGCTCCTACAATGAGCAGTTCTTC
j_gene: TRBJ2-2; abundance: NA; v_gene: TRBV28; d_gene: NA; CDR3aa: CASRSGENTGELFF; CDR3nt: TGTGCCAGCAGATCCGGAGAAAACACCGGGGAGCTGTTTTTT
j_gene: TRBJ2-3; abundance: NA; v_gene: TRBV13; d_gene: TRBD2; CDR3aa: CASSLLAGGGDTQYF; CDR3nt: TGTGCCAGCAGCTTATTAGCGGGAGGAGGAGATACGCAGTATTTT
j_gene: TRBJ2-4; abundance: NA; v_gene: TRBV11-2; d_gene: TRBD2; CDR3aa: CASSLSGEGNIQYF; CDR3nt: TGTGCCAGCAGCTTATCGGGGGAGGGAAACATTCAGTACTTC
j_gene: TRBJ1-3; abundance: NA; v_gene: TRBV9; d_gene: NA; CDR3aa: CASSVGQFSGNTIYF; CDR3nt: TGTGCCAGCAGCGTCGGACAGTTCTCTGGAAACACCATATATTTT
j_gene: TRBJ1-1; abundance: NA; v_gene: TRBV15; d_gene: NA; CDR3aa: CATSRAGTNTEAFF; CDR3nt: TGTGCCACCAGCAGAGCTGGCACGAACACTGAAGCTTTCTTT
j_gene: TRBJ1-4; abundance: NA; v_gene: TRBV11-2; d_gene: TRBD1; CDR3aa: CASSPGTASLTTNEKLFF; CDR3nt: TGTGCCAGCAGCCCCGGGACAGCGTCTCTTACAACTAATGAAAAACTGTTTTTT
j_gene: TRBJ1-6; abundance: NA; v_gene: TRBV5-1; d_gene: NA; CDR3aa: CASSPQTSSYNSPLHF; CDR3nt: TGCGCCAGCAGCCCGCAGACAAGCTCCTATAATTCACCCCTCCACTTT
j_gene: TRBJ1-1; abundance: NA; v_gene: TRBV4-2; d_gene: NA; CDR3aa: CASSQLGPNTEAFF; CDR3nt: TGTGCCAGCAGCCAACTCGGGCCGAACACTGAAGCTTTCTTT
j_gene: TRBJ2-2; abundance: NA; v_gene: TRBV30; d_gene: TRBD2; CDR3aa: CAWSVWREGTGELFF; CDR3nt: TGTGCCTGGAGTGTATGGCGGGAGGGGACCGGGGAGCTGTTTTTT
j_gene: TRBJ2-7; abundance: once; v_gene: TRBV18; d_gene: NA; CDR3aa: CASSLTGSSYEQYF; CDR3nt: TGTGCCAGCTCACTAACCGGGAGCTCCTACGAGCAGTACTTC
j_gene: TRBJ2-3; abundance: few; v_gene: TRBV28; d_gene: NA; CDR3aa: CASSLMAFPNTDTQYF; CDR3nt: TGTGCCAGCAGTTTAATGGCTTTTCCTAACACAGATACGCAGTATTTT
j_gene: TRBJ1-2; abundance: NA; v_gene: TRBV23-1; d_gene: NA; CDR3aa: CASSQSGRGYYGYTF; CDR3nt: TGCGCCAGCAGTCAATCAGGCAGGGGTTACTATGGCTACACCTTC
j_gene: TRBJ2-3; abundance: NA; v_gene: TRBV13; d_gene: TRBD2; CDR3aa: CASSLAGGVNTDTQYF; CDR3nt: TGTGCCAGCAGCTTAGCGGGGGGGGTGAACACAGATACGCAGTATTTT
j_gene: TRBJ2-1; abundance: NA; v_gene: TRBV28; d_gene: TRBD1; CDR3aa: CASSPGTGGSGRLYNEQFF; CDR3nt: TGTGCCAGCAGTCCCGGGACAGGGGGCTCAGGACGCCTCTACAATGAGCAGTTCTTC
j_gene: TRBJ2-4; abundance: NA; v_gene: TRBV6-5; d_gene: NA; CDR3aa: CASSVGRDSENIQYF; CDR3nt: TGTGCCAGCAGCGTGGGCAGGGATTCTGAAAACATTCAGTACTTC
j_gene: TRBJ2-2; abundance: NA; v_gene: TRBV7-8; d_gene: TRBD1; CDR3aa: CASSDRGRTGELFF; CDR3nt: TGTGCCAGCAGCGACAGGGGAAGGACCGGGGAGCTGTTTTTT
j_gene: TRBJ1-4; abundance: NA; v_gene: TRBV6-2/TRBV6-3; d_gene: NA; CDR3aa: CASSYPGSVKLFF; CDR3nt: TGTGCCAGCAGTTACCCAGGGTCGGTAAAACTGTTTTTT
j_gene: TRBJ1-2; abundance: NA; v_gene: TRBV6-5; d_gene: NA; CDR3aa: CASTLVGTGYGYTF; CDR3nt: TGTGCCAGCACCTTGGTGGGCACTGGCTATGGCTACACCTTC
j_gene: TRBJ2-7; abundance: NA; v_gene: TRBV27; d_gene: NA; CDR3aa: CASSPWTAAYEQYF; CDR3nt: TGTGCCAGCAGTCCCTGGACAGCAGCCTACGAGCAGTACTTC
j_gene: TRBJ1-3; abundance: NA; v_gene: TRBV19; d_gene: NA; CDR3aa: CASSLQVAGNTIYF; CDR3nt: TGTGCCAGTAGCCTCCAGGTTGCTGGAAACACCATATATTTT
j_gene: TRBJ2-7; abundance: NA; v_gene: TRBV14; d_gene: NA; CDR3aa: CASSWTVSEQYF; CDR3nt: TGTGCCAGCAGCTGGACAGTAAGCGAGCAGTACTTC
j_gene: TRBJ1-1; abundance: NA; v_gene: TRBV30; d_gene: NA; CDR3aa: CAWSVRDTEAFF; CDR3nt: TGTGCCTGGAGTGTGAGGGACACTGAAGCTTTCTTT
j_gene: TRBJ1-3; abundance: NA; v_gene: TRBV7-2; d_gene: TRBD1; CDR3aa: CASSPQGVSGNTIYF; CDR3nt: TGTGCCAGCAGCCCTCAGGGGGTCTCTGGAAACACCATATATTTT
j_gene: TRBJ1-6; abundance: NA; v_gene: TRBV12-3/TRBV12-4; d_gene: NA; CDR3aa: CASTGTYGSPLHF; CDR3nt: TGTGCCAGCACCGGGACATATGGCTCACCCCTCCACTTT
j_gene: TRBJ1-1; abundance: NA; v_gene: TRBV30; d_gene: NA; CDR3aa: CAWNDGNTEAFF; CDR3nt: TGTGCCTGGAATGACGGGAACACTGAAGCTTTCTTT
j_gene: TRBJ2-1; abundance: NA; v_gene: TRBV27; d_gene: NA; CDR3aa: CASSLQGGNEQFF; CDR3nt: TGTGCCAGCAGTCTTCAGGGGGGCAATGAGCAGTTCTTC
j_gene: TRBJ1-2; abundance: NA; v_gene: TRBV7-2; d_gene: TRBD1; CDR3aa: CASSLEAGGNYGYTF; CDR3nt: TGTGCCAGCAGCTTAGAGGCAGGGGGAAACTATGGCTACACCTTC
j_gene: TRBJ2-7; abundance: NA; v_gene: TRBV18; d_gene: NA; CDR3aa: CASSPNTNRDEQYF; CDR3nt: TGTGCCAGCTCACCTAACACTAACAGGGACGAGCAGTACTTC
j_gene: TRBJ1-3; abundance: NA; v_gene: TRBV4-1; d_gene: NA; CDR3aa: CASSHASSGNTIYF; CDR3nt: TGCGCCAGCAGCCATGCAAGCTCTGGAAACACCATATATTTT
j_gene: TRBJ1-6; abundance: NA; v_gene: TRBV18; d_gene: NA; CDR3aa: CASSRRGRENSPLHF; CDR3nt: TGTGCCAGCTCCCGGAGGGGCAGGGAGAATTCACCCCTCCACTTT
j_gene: TRBJ2-5; abundance: NA; v_gene: TRBV6-1; d_gene: TRBD2; CDR3aa: CASSEGVNLEKLIAGGLETQYF; CDR3nt: TGTGCCAGCAGTGAAGGGGTTAACCTCGAAAAACTAATAGCGGGGGGACTAGAGACCCAGTACTTC
j_gene: TRBJ2-1; abundance: NA; v_gene: TRBV7-8; d_gene: TRBD2; CDR3aa: CASSLASGTSLNEQFF; CDR3nt: TGTGCCAGCAGCTTAGCGTCCGGGACTAGCCTTAATGAGCAGTTCTTC
j_gene: TRBJ2-1; abundance: few; v_gene: TRBV24-1; d_gene: NA; CDR3aa: CATSGDGYNEQFF; CDR3nt: TGTGCCACCAGTGGGGACGGATACAATGAGCAGTTCTTC
j_gene: TRBJ1-5; abundance: once; v_gene: TRBV29-1; d_gene: NA; CDR3aa: CSALNEDWDQPQHF; CDR3nt: TGCAGCGCCCTGAACGAGGACTGGGATCAGCCCCAGCATTTT
j_gene: TRBJ2-7; abundance: NA; v_gene: TRBV27; d_gene: NA; CDR3aa: CASSLVGESYEQYF; CDR3nt: TGTGCCAGCAGTTTAGTGGGGGAATCCTACGAGCAGTACTTC
j_gene: TRBJ2-5; abundance: NA; v_gene: TRBV7-2; d_gene: NA; CDR3aa: CASSLGYQETQYF; CDR3nt: TGTGCCAGCAGCCTAGGTTACCAAGAGACCCAGTACTTC
j_gene: TRBJ2-1; abundance: NA; v_gene: TRBV3-1/TRBV3-2; d_gene: NA; CDR3aa: CASSPEPGGTYNEQFF; CDR3nt: TGTGCCAGCAGCCCTGAGCCGGGGGGCACATACAATGAGCAGTTCTTC
j_gene: TRBJ1-2; abundance: NA; v_gene: TRBV30; d_gene: NA; CDR3aa: CAWSVSDNSCYTF; CDR3nt: TGTGCCTGGAGTGTCAGCGACAACTCCTGCTACACCTTC
j_gene: TRBJ2-3; abundance: NA; v_gene: TRBV18; d_gene: NA; CDR3aa: CASSPEGRGTQYF; CDR3nt: TGTGCCAGCTCACCCGAGGGACGAGGAACGCAGTATTTT
j_gene: TRBJ1-1; abundance: few; v_gene: TRBV28; d_gene: NA; CDR3aa: CASSLDTNTEAFF; CDR3nt: TGTGCCAGCAGTTTAGACACAAACACTGAAGCTTTCTTT
j_gene: TRBJ2-7; abundance: NA; v_gene: TRBV7-9; d_gene: NA; CDR3aa: CASSSGIPYEQYF; CDR3nt: TGTGCCAGCAGCAGTGGGATCCCTTACGAGCAGTACTTC
j_gene: TRBJ2-5; abundance: NA; v_gene: TRBV7-8; d_gene: NA; CDR3aa: CASSLDGSTRGGETQYF; CDR3nt: TGTGCCAGCAGCTTAGACGGGAGCACACGAGGGGGGGAGACCCAGTACTTC